These T cell receptor beta chains were read from a single sample in a study of blood T cells in healthy people across ages. TCRdb used MiXCR to reprocess the 5' RACE reads, holding one entry per CDR3 protein. This table holds approximately 800,000 distinct CDR3 sequences, roughly 64% found once. The sequenced sample was blood. These receptors came from a man aged 30 to 39 in good health. Each CDR3 is given with its conserved first and last residue. Fields, in order: V gene, CDR3 protein.

>TRBV6-6
CASQPGANTDTQYF
>TRBV3-1
CASSQEPQGARYGYTF
>TRBV15
CATSRDSAETQYF
>TRBV19
CASSSGLARTYEQYF
>TRBV27
CASSSLGGNGYTF
>TRBV12-5
CASGFGRSSYNEQYF
>TRBV9
CASSGSQPEDRGPYEQYF
>TRBV20-1
CSAKPAGSSYEQYF
>TRBV11-2
CASSSTGFEEQYF
>TRBV12-3/TRBV12-4
CASSSSGATYNEQFF
>TRBV20-1
CSAREAGGFYEQYF
>TRBV20-1
CSARDLGSQLGYTEAFF
>TRBV6-2/TRBV6-3
CASSYHAVRGDIQYF
>TRBV10-3
CAIADAPGQGASGYTF
>TRBV20-1
CSASLPGGTGELFF
>TRBV29-1
CSVEKTLDYGYTF
>TRBV12-3/TRBV12-4
CASRASGIPQYF
>TRBV12-3/TRBV12-4
CASSSHRDRDHEQYF
>TRBV20-1
CSARGRDEQYF
>TRBV6-6
CASSRDRGGARDTEAFF
>TRBV11-2
CASSLDLGPPYEQYF
>TRBV29-1
CSVEVASGSEAFF
>TRBV10-3
CAISATAGQGSSNEKLFF
>TRBV11-2
CASSITSGGEQFF
>TRBV29-1
CSVDGGNTQYF
>TRBV6-6
CASSYGAGPQHF
>TRBV20-1
CSASLAGGRTDTQYF
>TRBV28
CASRSRQTYGDQPQHF